One and the same sample provided the 8 T cell receptor beta chains below, sequenced in a study of OX40 agonist ivuxolimab in advanced cancers. Profiled with immunoSEQ multiplex PCR; TCRdb holds only in-frame clones, not every one. The sample contains about 81,000 clones, about 93% of which appear only once. The sample consisted of CD4+ or CD8+ T cells sorted from blood, taken in a trial of the OX40 agonist ivuxolimab. The receptors were sampled from an adult with an advanced solid tumor such as melanoma, head and neck, liver or kidney cancer.

The genes are TRBV27 and TRBJ1-2; perhaps TRBD1 as D (5 bases). Per the germline V gene, CDR1 is MNHEY and CDR2 is SMNVEV (reference sequence). Trimming shortened V by 6 bases and J by 8 bases, and 19 bases separated the two germline ends. The CDR3 spans 14 residues. The CDR3 is CASSPLGDTQGYTF. CDR3 nucleotide sequence: TGTGCCAGCAGCCCGTTAGGGGATACTCAGGGCTACACCTTC.

In its sample, this clone was seen once. The V call is TRBV2, the J call TRBJ1-2; possibly TRBD1 for D (6 bases). Germline lookup yields CDR1 SNHLY and CDR2 FYNNEI. Trimming took off 10 bases at V and 6 bases at J, with 18 bases between the two ends. CDR3 length equals 13 residues. The CDR3 sequence: CATHRDGLDGYTF. CDR3 DNA sequence: TGTGCCACGCACAGGGATGGTTTGGATGGCTACACCTTC.

V and J are TRBV11-2 and TRBJ2-1; D gene unclear. V lost 5 bases and J lost 2, with 13 bases in between. This CDR3 is built from 15 residues. Looked up from germline, CDR1 is SGHAT and CDR2 is FQNNGV. CDR3 loop: CASSPVLSTYNEQFF. In DNA, the CDR3 is TGTGCCAGCAGCCCCGTGTTGAGTACCTACAATGAGCAGTTCTTC. Complete variable domain (other parts from reference TRBV11-2 and TRBJ2-1): EAGVAQSPRYKIIEKRQSVAFWCNPISGHATLYWYQQILGQGPKLLIQFQNNGVVDDSQLPKDRFSAERLKGVDSTLKIQPAKLEDSAVYLCASSPVLSTYNEQFFGPGTRLTVL.

V is TRBV4-1 and J is TRBJ2-7; possible D gene TRBD2, 6 bases. Germline loops: CDR1 MGHRA, CDR2 YSYEKL. The V gene lost 3 bases and the J gene lost 2 bases, with 11 bases spanning the gap. The CDR3 covers 14 residues. DNA of the CDR3: TGCGCCAGCAGCCATCCGGGGGAGGCCTACGAGCAGTACTTC. Its protein is CASSHPGEAYEQYF.

This chain joins TRBV2 and TRBJ2-7; TRBD1 aligns across 8 bases. The germline gives CDR1 SNHLY, CDR2 FYNNEI. Trimming cost V 3 bases and J 5 bases; bases outside gene matches: 3. The CDR3 is 13 residues long. The CDR3 loop is CASSDRGPHEQYF. CDR3 coding DNA: TGTGCCAGCAGTGACAGGGGGCCCCACGAGCAGTACTTC.

The CDR3 region is CASSYRQGRTGNTIYF. The CDR3 DNA reads TGTGCCAGCAGCTACAGACAGGGGCGGACTGGAAACACCATATATTTT. This chain uses TRBV11-1 with TRBJ1-3; 8 nucleotides agree with TRBD1. The junction had 7 bases not matched to a gene; V was cut back by 4 bases and J by 2 bases. The CDR3 extends over 16 amino acids. CDR1 and CDR2 (germline): SGHAT, FQDESV (reference sequence).

The chain has TRBV7-9 and TRBJ2-3, with TRBD2 identical over 7 bases. CDR1 SEHNR and CDR2 FQNEAQ come from the germline V gene (reference sequence). J gave up 3 bases and V 5 bases, and 11 bases lay outside the gene matches. The CDR3 extends over 16 amino acids. This chain's CDR3 is CASSPLVWGGTDTQYF. The CDR3 DNA reads TGTGCCAGCAGCCCCCTCGTGTGGGGGGGTACAGATACGCAGTATTTT.

The chain links TRBV27 to TRBJ2-7; tentatively, D is TRBD1 (6 bases). The germline gives CDR1 MNHEY, CDR2 SMNVEV (reference sequence). V was shortened by 2 bases and J by 7 bases, with 12 bases between the two germline ends. The CDR3 covers 13 residues. The DNA for the CDR3 is TGTGCCAGCAGTTTAGTTCAGGGGACGGAGCAGTACTTC. Its translation is CASSLVQGTEQYF.